The rows below give T cell receptor beta chains drawn from one sample of a study of T cells after yellow fever vaccination. TCRdb independently ran MiXCR on the 5' RACE reads; one entry per CDR3 protein. There are 150,000 to 200,000 distinct CDR3 sequences in the sample; about 11% occur only once, and roughly a third lies in the top ten. The sequencing used CD8+ T cells sorted from PBMCs, collected 15 days after the yellow fever booster vaccination. Every receptor here comes from a man in his late teens or twenties who received the YFV17D yellow fever vaccine. The CDR3 runs from the conserved cysteine through the conserved F or W. Each record gives: clone size, D gene, J gene, V gene, CDR3 DNA, CDR3 protein. A D gene is named only where the DNA matches it firmly. Where a row states a size, it is once, few, many or the class of an expanded clone; other rows omit it.

clone_size: once; d_call: -; j_call: TRBJ1-5; v_call: TRBV4-3; cdr3_nt: TGCGCCAGCAGCCAAGATTGGGGACGGCACAATCAGCCCGAGCATTTT; cdr3_aa: CASSQDWGRHNQPEHF
clone_size: -; d_call: -; j_call: TRBJ1-1; v_call: TRBV6-2/TRBV6-3; cdr3_nt: TGTGCCAGCAGGGGGGGGGCTAGGACGATGAACACTGAAGCTTTCTTT; cdr3_aa: CASRGGARTMNTEAFF
clone_size: -; d_call: -; j_call: TRBJ1-2; v_call: TRBV4-3; cdr3_nt: TGCGCCAGCAGCCAGGCCCACACCAGGGGAGGCTACACCTTC; cdr3_aa: CASSQAHTRGGYTF
clone_size: -; d_call: -; j_call: TRBJ2-1; v_call: TRBV20-1; cdr3_nt: TGCAGTGCTAGAGATAAACTAGCAAATGAGCAGTTCTTC; cdr3_aa: CSARDKLANEQFF
clone_size: few; d_call: -; j_call: TRBJ1-4; v_call: TRBV6-5; cdr3_nt: TGTGCCAGCAGTTACGTCCAGGGGAGTGAAAAACTGTTTTTT; cdr3_aa: CASSYVQGSEKLFF
clone_size: -; d_call: TRBD1; j_call: TRBJ2-7; v_call: TRBV12-3/TRBV12-4; cdr3_nt: TGTGCCAGCAGTTTATGGGACAGGGTGCACGAGCAGTACTTC; cdr3_aa: CASSLWDRVHEQYF
clone_size: few; d_call: -; j_call: TRBJ2-1; v_call: TRBV7-8; cdr3_nt: TGTGCCAGCATCGGTGGTAGCGCCTCCCACAATGAGCAGTTCTTC; cdr3_aa: CASIGGSASHNEQFF
clone_size: few; d_call: -; j_call: TRBJ2-5; v_call: TRBV19; cdr3_nt: TGTGCCAGTAGTAGTTCAGGGGCGACCCAGTACTTC; cdr3_aa: CASSSSGATQYF
clone_size: -; d_call: TRBD1; j_call: TRBJ2-2; v_call: TRBV4-1; cdr3_nt: TGCGCCAGCAGCCAACAGGGGGCCAACACCGGGGAGCTGTTTTTT; cdr3_aa: CASSQQGANTGELFF
clone_size: few; d_call: -; j_call: TRBJ1-1; v_call: TRBV6-6; cdr3_nt: TGTGCCAGCAGTTACAGCCCATACACTGAAGCTTTCTTT; cdr3_aa: CASSYSPYTEAFF
clone_size: once; d_call: -; j_call: TRBJ2-3; v_call: TRBV11-2; cdr3_nt: TGTGCCAGCAGCCCCGAGGGGATAGATACGCAGTATTTT; cdr3_aa: CASSPEGIDTQYF
clone_size: -; d_call: TRBD1; j_call: TRBJ1-5; v_call: TRBV10-3; cdr3_nt: TGTGCCATCAGTGAGTCGACGACAGGGACTAGCAATCAGCCCCAGCATTTT; cdr3_aa: CAISESTTGTSNQPQHF
clone_size: few; d_call: TRBD1; j_call: TRBJ2-3; v_call: TRBV6-5; cdr3_nt: TGTGCCAGCAGCGAGACGATGGGACAGGCCACAGATACGCAGTATTTT; cdr3_aa: CASSETMGQATDTQYF
clone_size: many; d_call: -; j_call: TRBJ1-1; v_call: TRBV5-5; cdr3_nt: TGTGCCAGCAGCTTGGGGGCGCCCGGTGGTACTGAAGCTTTCTTT; cdr3_aa: CASSLGAPGGTEAFF
clone_size: few; d_call: -; j_call: TRBJ2-1; v_call: TRBV6-5; cdr3_nt: TGTGCCAGCACGGGGGCAGGGTTTGGTGAGCAGTTCTTC; cdr3_aa: CASTGAGFGEQFF
clone_size: few; d_call: TRBD1; j_call: TRBJ1-5; v_call: TRBV6-5; cdr3_nt: TGTGCCAGCAGTCGGACAGGGTTTGGGAATCAGCCCCAGCATTTT; cdr3_aa: CASSRTGFGNQPQHF
clone_size: once; d_call: -; j_call: TRBJ2-7; v_call: TRBV14; cdr3_nt: TGTGCCAGCAGTCAACACGGAAACTACGAGCAGTACTTC; cdr3_aa: CASSQHGNYEQYF
clone_size: few; d_call: TRBD1; j_call: TRBJ2-3; v_call: TRBV5-1; cdr3_nt: TGCGCCAGCAGCTTCTTAGGACAGGGGGGAGATACGCAGTATTTT; cdr3_aa: CASSFLGQGGDTQYF
clone_size: few; d_call: TRBD1; j_call: TRBJ1-5; v_call: TRBV12-3/TRBV12-4; cdr3_nt: TGTGCCAGCAGTTTCCTGGGACTATACAGGGGAAGTCAGCCCCAGCATTTT; cdr3_aa: CASSFLGLYRGSQPQHF
clone_size: many; d_call: -; j_call: TRBJ2-1; v_call: TRBV15; cdr3_nt: TGTGCCACCAGCAGAGACCAACCGAATGAGCAGTTCTTC; cdr3_aa: CATSRDQPNEQFF
clone_size: -; d_call: -; j_call: TRBJ2-3; v_call: TRBV29-1; cdr3_nt: TGCAGCGTTGAAGGGGGGCCTTTGACAGATACGCAGTATTTT; cdr3_aa: CSVEGGPLTDTQYF
clone_size: many; d_call: TRBD1; j_call: TRBJ2-1; v_call: TRBV4-1; cdr3_nt: TGCGCCAGCAGCCCCCGGGACAGGGAATATAATGAGCAGTTCTTC; cdr3_aa: CASSPRDREYNEQFF
clone_size: many; d_call: -; j_call: TRBJ2-3; v_call: TRBV5-1; cdr3_nt: TGCGCCAGCAGCCTATATACAGGGACCGCAGATACGCAGTATTTT; cdr3_aa: CASSLYTGTADTQYF
clone_size: -; d_call: -; j_call: TRBJ1-1; v_call: TRBV29-1; cdr3_nt: TGCAGCGTTGCCCGTCGGGTAAGGCCTGAAGCTTTCTTT; cdr3_aa: CSVARRVRPEAFF
clone_size: -; d_call: TRBD1; j_call: TRBJ1-3; v_call: TRBV12-3/TRBV12-4; cdr3_nt: TGTGCCAGCAGCCTCGACAGGGGAGGAAACACCATATATTTT; cdr3_aa: CASSLDRGGNTIYF
clone_size: few; d_call: -; j_call: TRBJ2-1; v_call: TRBV7-9; cdr3_nt: TGTGCCAGCAGCTTAGGCTCAGCGAGCTCCTACAATGAGCAGTTCTTC; cdr3_aa: CASSLGSASSYNEQFF
clone_size: many; d_call: -; j_call: TRBJ1-2; v_call: TRBV5-1; cdr3_nt: TGCGCCAGCAGCTTAGGACAGAACTACACCTTC; cdr3_aa: CASSLGQNYTF
clone_size: -; d_call: -; j_call: TRBJ1-1; v_call: TRBV7-6; cdr3_nt: TGTGCCAGCAGCTTAGGGGTCGGCCTCAGGCTCGGGATGAACACTGAAGCTTTCTTT; cdr3_aa: CASSLGVGLRLGMNTEAFF
clone_size: -; d_call: -; j_call: TRBJ2-7; v_call: TRBV6-2/TRBV6-3; cdr3_nt: TGTGCCAGCAGCCCGCGCCTTGCCTACGAGCAGTACTTC; cdr3_aa: CASSPRLAYEQYF
clone_size: -; d_call: -; j_call: TRBJ2-7; v_call: TRBV7-9; cdr3_nt: TGTGCCAGCAGCACCGTCTCCCGGGACATACACGAGCAGTACTTC; cdr3_aa: CASSTVSRDIHEQYF
clone_size: few; d_call: TRBD1; j_call: TRBJ1-6; v_call: TRBV6-5; cdr3_nt: TGTGCCAGCAGTCCGACAGGGTATTCGGTTAATTCACCCCTCCACTTT; cdr3_aa: CASSPTGYSVNSPLHF
clone_size: -; d_call: -; j_call: TRBJ2-6; v_call: TRBV7-3; cdr3_nt: TGTGCCAGCAGCCCAGGACTCCGATCTGGGGCCAACGTCCTGACTTTC; cdr3_aa: CASSPGLRSGANVLTF
clone_size: few; d_call: TRBD1; j_call: TRBJ2-7; v_call: TRBV7-9; cdr3_nt: TGTGCCAGCAGCCCGTGGACAGGTTTCGAGCAGTACTTC; cdr3_aa: CASSPWTGFEQYF
clone_size: many; d_call: -; j_call: TRBJ2-3; v_call: TRBV12-3/TRBV12-4; cdr3_nt: TGTGCCAGCACCTCAGGGGCAGATAGCACAGATACGCAGTATTTT; cdr3_aa: CASTSGADSTDTQYF
clone_size: few; d_call: TRBD1; j_call: TRBJ1-5; v_call: TRBV12-3/TRBV12-4; cdr3_nt: TGTGCCAGCAGCAAACCCGGGACAGGGAATCAGCCCCAGCATTTT; cdr3_aa: CASSKPGTGNQPQHF
clone_size: few; d_call: TRBD1; j_call: TRBJ1-5; v_call: TRBV6-6; cdr3_nt: TGTGCCAGCAGTTTTGACAGGGCATGGCAGCCCCAGCATTTT; cdr3_aa: CASSFDRAWQPQHF
clone_size: -; d_call: -; j_call: TRBJ2-2; v_call: TRBV29-1; cdr3_nt: TGCACCCTGAGGGGAAGCACCGGGGAGCTGTTTTTT; cdr3_aa: CTLRGSTGELFF
clone_size: few; d_call: -; j_call: TRBJ2-3; v_call: TRBV4-1; cdr3_nt: TGCGCCAGCAGCCCAATCAGCGGCCCGGGGGCGGAAGATACGCAGTATTTT; cdr3_aa: CASSPISGPGAEDTQYF
clone_size: -; d_call: -; j_call: TRBJ1-2; v_call: TRBV18; cdr3_nt: TGTGCCAGCTCCCAAAGGGACGCTAACTATGGCTACACCTTC; cdr3_aa: CASSQRDANYGYTF
clone_size: few; d_call: TRBD1; j_call: TRBJ2-3; v_call: TRBV12-3/TRBV12-4; cdr3_nt: TGTGCCATCGACGCCTTACCGGGACAGGGAAGCACAGATACGCAGTATTTT; cdr3_aa: CAIDALPGQGSTDTQYF
clone_size: medium-sized; d_call: TRBD2; j_call: TRBJ2-1; v_call: TRBV6-4; cdr3_nt: TGTGCCAGCAGTGACTCGAGCGGGGGGGCAAATGAGCAGTTCTTC; cdr3_aa: CASSDSSGGANEQFF
clone_size: few; d_call: -; j_call: TRBJ2-7; v_call: TRBV29-1; cdr3_nt: TGCAGCGTTGGGGGGAACAGGAGGGCCTACGAGCAGTACTTC; cdr3_aa: CSVGGNRRAYEQYF
clone_size: few; d_call: -; j_call: TRBJ1-1; v_call: TRBV20-1; cdr3_nt: TGCAGTGCTAGATGGGGAGGGCCAACTGAAGCTTTCTTT; cdr3_aa: CSARWGGPTEAFF
clone_size: -; d_call: -; j_call: TRBJ1-1; v_call: TRBV7-8; cdr3_nt: TGTGCCAGCACCGGAGTAGGGGGATTCTACACTGAAGCTTTCTTT; cdr3_aa: CASTGVGGFYTEAFF
clone_size: few; d_call: -; j_call: TRBJ1-4; v_call: TRBV4-3; cdr3_nt: TGCGCCAGCAGCCAATATGACAGCCAACGCGAAAAACTGTTTTTT; cdr3_aa: CASSQYDSQREKLFF
clone_size: -; d_call: TRBD2; j_call: TRBJ2-1; v_call: TRBV30; cdr3_nt: TGTGCCTGGAGCTCTAGCGGGCGCCCCTACAATGAGCAGTTCTTC; cdr3_aa: CAWSSSGRPYNEQFF
clone_size: few; d_call: TRBD1; j_call: TRBJ2-5; v_call: TRBV4-1; cdr3_nt: TGCGCCAGCAGCCGAACCAGGGGGCACGAAGAGACCCAGTACTTC; cdr3_aa: CASSRTRGHEETQYF
clone_size: -; d_call: -; j_call: TRBJ1-6; v_call: TRBV5-1; cdr3_nt: TGCGCCAGCAGCTTGGGTAGCCTGTCGATCTATAATTCACCCCTCCACTTT; cdr3_aa: CASSLGSLSIYNSPLHF
clone_size: few; d_call: -; j_call: TRBJ2-3; v_call: TRBV20-1; cdr3_nt: TGCAGTGCAAGGAACAGGGATACGCAGTATTTT; cdr3_aa: CSARNRDTQYF
clone_size: -; d_call: -; j_call: TRBJ2-5; v_call: TRBV9; cdr3_nt: TGTGCCAGCAGCGTAGAGGGAGTTAGGGAGACCCAGTACTTC; cdr3_aa: CASSVEGVRETQYF
clone_size: -; d_call: -; j_call: TRBJ2-1; v_call: TRBV19; cdr3_nt: TGTGCCAGCCGAATAGGTTCCGTCAATGAGCAGTTCTTC; cdr3_aa: CASRIGSVNEQFF
clone_size: -; d_call: -; j_call: TRBJ2-1; v_call: TRBV7-3; cdr3_nt: TGTGCCAGCAGCCTCACGGTGGGGGGCTCCTACAATGAGCAGTTCTTC; cdr3_aa: CASSLTVGGSYNEQFF
clone_size: -; d_call: TRBD1; j_call: TRBJ1-1; v_call: TRBV4-1; cdr3_nt: TGCGCCAGCAGCCACGACAGGGGGCTGTTGGACACTGAAGCTTTCTTT; cdr3_aa: CASSHDRGLLDTEAFF
clone_size: few; d_call: -; j_call: TRBJ1-1; v_call: TRBV12-3/TRBV12-4; cdr3_nt: TGTGCCAGCAGTTGGACAGAGCTGAACACTGAAGCTTTCTTT; cdr3_aa: CASSWTELNTEAFF
clone_size: -; d_call: TRBD2; j_call: TRBJ2-3; v_call: TRBV4-1; cdr3_nt: TGCGCCAGCAGCCCCCGTGGAGCGGGGGAGACAGATACGCAGTATTTT; cdr3_aa: CASSPRGAGETDTQYF